This T cell receptor beta chain appears in the sequencing data of a study of blood T cell repertoires in COVID-19. Background on the study: Samples of COVID-19 (acute and convalescent) were obtained from the United States, Italy and Spain. Sample material is recorded as cDNA or gDNA derived from T cells, B-cell-depleted T cells, or PBMCs.

Patients in Seattle were enrolled during active infection, then followed longitudinally. As originally analysed: The assay estimated nucleated cells by amplifying reference gene primers. Assay used: immunoSEQ multiplex PCR; TCRdb lists only in-frame clones, some missing. The V and J calls and clone size were taken over from that table, and D and trimming were inferred from the DNA. The sample shows approximately 250,000 clones, about 90% of them seen only once. Sample: peripheral blood. The clonotype was recovered from a woman in her sixties or seventies with COVID-19, enrolled during active disease.

The CDR3: CASRNLASGYGYTF. The CDR3 DNA is TGTGCCAGTAGGAACCTGGCCTCTGGCTATGGCTACACCTTC. The chain employs TRBV19 and TRBJ1-2; D is unclear. Germline CDR1 is LNHDA and CDR2 is SQIVND (reference sequence). The CDR3 covers 14 residues. Trimming stripped 6 bases from V and 4 bases from J, with 15 bases between.